The source of this TCR beta chain is a study of Ad26.COV2.S vaccination and SARS-CoV-2 variants. Study results and limitations: Ad26.COV2.S recipients had broader spike-specific TCRs (P = 0.0014). Once vaccination had occurred, spike-specific CD8+ and CD4+ T cell responses reportedly showed substantial breadth.

V was clipped by 4 bases and J by 3 bases; unmatched bases: 7. The CDR3 consists of 16 residues. Germline CDR1 SGHNT, CDR2 YYREEE (reference sequence). The protocol was immunoSEQ multiplex PCR, while the TCRdb copy is restricted to in-frame clones and leaves out a portion. The data show about 320,000 clones, about 86% seen once. Treatment meaning: around 19 received Ad26.COV2.S at low or high dose, single or two shots; about five received placebo; per-sample allocation not given. The study sampled participants on day 63 after the first vaccine or placebo injection. Comment on this clone: Its antigen is not known.

The chain joins TRBV5-4 to TRBJ2-2, with TRBD1 identical over 9 bases. This clonotype was sampled from a person between 18 and 60 years old who received the Ad26.COV2.S COVID-19 vaccine or a placebo. Sequenced material: peripheral blood, taken in a trial of Ad26.COV2.S vaccine versus placebo. CDR3 residues: CASSRTGGAYTGELFF. DNA of the CDR3: TGTGCCAGCAGCCGAACAGGGGGCGCATACACCGGGGAGCTGTTTTTT.